The 25 T cell receptor beta chains listed next were all sequenced from one sample in a study of cytomegalovirus exposure and HLA in healthy donors. In the PCR, 60 Vbeta and 13 Jbeta primers were used. Using immunoSEQ multiplex PCR, the repertoire was profiled, and TCRdb retains in-frame clones only, with some absent. The table shows approximately 140,000 clones, with 70% to 85% occurring only once. Sequenced sample: PBMCs. The receptors originated from a boy between 2 and 15 years old in good health and CMV-seronegative.

The chain links TRBV19 to TRBJ1-1, with D perhaps TRBD1 (6 bases). This CDR3 has 14 amino acids. Germline CDR1 reads LNHDA; CDR2 reads SQIVND (reference sequence). V was trimmed by 4 bases and J by 5 bases, leaving 14 bases between them. The CDR3 sequence: CASSKQVTGTEAFF. DNA for the CDR3: TGTGCCAGTAGTAAACAGGTCACAGGGACTGAAGCTTTCTTT.

The sample holds a few counts of this clone. A single base separates this from a much larger clone, so it may be a read error. The chain joins TRBV29-1 to TRBJ1-4; no firm D call. The ends were cut back, 2 bases at V and 6 bases at J, with 13 bases in the middle. Per germline, CDR1 SQVTM and CDR2 ANQGSEA. The CDR3 spans 14 residues. The CDR3 sequence: CSVETRYEDEKLFF. For the CDR3, the DNA is TGCAGCGTTGAAACGCGGTACGAGGATGAAAAACTGTTTTTT.

Note on this clone: One junction end disagrees with the germline gene, perhaps due to a read error. This same CDR3 is encoded by further DNA sequences in the sample. This chain uses TRBV15 with TRBJ1-1; no firm D call. Germline lookup yields CDR1 LNHNV and CDR2 YYDKDF (reference sequence). The CDR3 runs 11 residues. The CDR3 protein is CATSRTEQAFF. CDR3 in DNA: TGTGCCACCAGCAGAACAGAGCAAGCCTTCTTT.

This sequence joins TRBV27 and TRBJ1-2; D gene ambiguous. This CDR3 contains 16 residues. Germline CDR1 is MNHEY and CDR2 is SMNVEV (reference sequence). Trimming pared 7 bases from V and 5 bases from J, leaving 23 bases between. The CDR3 reads CASTPLNSAGLYGYTF. The CDR3 DNA reads as TGTGCCAGCACCCCACTAAATTCTGCGGGCCTGTATGGCTACACCTTC.

This chain uses TRBV4-1 with TRBJ2-2; maybe TRBD1 (6 bases). Germline V gives CDR1 MGHRA, CDR2 YSYEKL. The CDR3 loop spans 15 amino acids. V dropped 4 bases and J dropped 1 base, with 10 bases sitting between them. CDR3 sequence reads: CASSPRGGNTGELFF. CDR3 sequence (DNA): TGCGCCAGCAGCCCCAGAGGGGGGAACACCGGGGAGCTGTTTTTT.

The chain is built from TRBV27 and TRBJ2-1; 7 bases are a match to TRBD2. The CDR3 spans 16 residues. CDR1 is MNHEY, CDR2 SMNVEV, per germline (reference sequence). Trimming at V came to 2 bases and at J to 3 bases, leaving 7 bases not matched to a gene. CDR3 in amino acids: CASSLPRGGDYNEQFF. The CDR3 DNA reads TGTGCCAGCAGTTTACCCCGGGGAGGGGACTACAATGAGCAGTTCTTC.

The chain combines TRBV19 with TRBJ2-1; 9 bases agree with TRBD2. CDR3 length: 19 residues. The J segment lost 0 bases and the V segment lost 7 bases, leaving 16 bases of the junction unmatched. The germline V gene has CDR1 LNHDA and CDR2 SQIVND (reference sequence). As DNA, the CDR3 is TGTGCCAGTACGCCCGGGGGAGCGGGAGGTGGGAGCTCCTACAATGAGCAGTTCTTC. Residues: CASTPGGAGGGSSYNEQFF.

Only a few counts were recorded for this clone. J is TRBJ2-3 and V is TRBV2; D gene ambiguous. The V and J ends lost 6 bases and 1 base respectively, with 14 bases between them. Germline V gives CDR1 SNHLY, CDR2 FYNNEI. The CDR3 spans 15 residues. CDR3 sequence: CASRPYLLGTDTQYF. The CDR3 DNA sequence: TGTGCCAGCAGACCATACCTATTGGGCACAGATACGCAGTATTTT.

The chain employs TRBV6-5 and TRBJ2-2, with TRBD1 matching 8 bases. The ends lost 7 bases at V and 2 bases at J; junction bases unmatched: 6. Looked up from germline, CDR1 is MNHEY and CDR2 is SVGAGI. The CDR3 loop spans 15 amino acids. CDR3 sequence: CASIHTGGNTGELFF. The CDR3 nucleotides read TGTGCCAGCATACACACAGGGGGAAACACCGGGGAGCTGTTTTTT.

This chain uses TRBV9 with TRBJ1-2; 7 bases match TRBD1. The germline V gene has CDR1 SGDLS and CDR2 YYNGEE. This CDR3 has 15 residues. The J segment lost 7 bases and the V segment lost 0 bases, leaving 9 bases of the junction unmatched. The CDR3 region has the DNA TGTGCCAGCAGCGTAGTTGGGACAGAGAGTGGTGGCTACACCTTC. Its translation: CASSVVGTESGGYTF.

This sequence joins TRBV4-2 and TRBJ2-5, with 8 bases lining up with TRBD2. The V gene's germline CDR1 is LGHNA and CDR2 YNFKEQ. After removal of 4 bases from V and 5 bases from J, the junction contained 15 bases not matched to a gene. This CDR3 has 17 residues. The CDR3 sequence: CASSPPGELADPETQYF. CDR3 nucleotide sequence: TGTGCCAGCAGCCCCCCTGGGGAACTAGCGGACCCGGAGACCCAGTACTTC.

This clone was picked up a small number of times. This chain uses TRBV7-3 with TRBJ2-1; D possibly corresponds to TRBD1 (6 bases). The CDR3 has 14 amino acids. Germline V CDR1 and CDR2: SGHTA, FQGTGA. Trimming pared 1 base from V and 7 bases from J, leaving 11 bases between. The CDR3 sequence: CASSLNRVSNEQFF. The CDR3 coding sequence is TGTGCCAGCAGCTTAAACAGGGTGTCGAATGAGCAGTTCTTC.

This clone has only a few counts. The chain is built from TRBV7-2 and TRBJ1-2; D gene uncertain. Trimming pared 0 bases from V and 2 bases from J, leaving 10 bases between. The germline gives CDR1 SGHTA, CDR2 FQGNSA. The CDR3 has 15 amino acids. CDR3 protein: CASSLASTENYGYTF. CDR3 nucleotide sequence: TGTGCCAGCAGCTTAGCGAGTACGGAGAACTATGGCTACACCTTC.

This rearrangement joins TRBV15 to TRBJ2-5, with D tentatively TRBD1 (6 bases). Trimming stripped 1 base from V and 5 bases from J, with 17 bases between. The germline gives CDR1 LNHNV, CDR2 YYDKDF (reference sequence). The CDR3 totals 16 residues. The CDR3 DNA reads as TGTGCCACCAGCAGAGGTCAGGGGAACCCAACGGAGACCCAGTACTTC. Amino acids: CATSRGQGNPTETQYF.

The V gene is TRBV4-1, the J gene TRBJ2-2; 7 bases agree with TRBD1. Per the germline V gene, CDR1 is MGHRA and CDR2 is YSYEKL. The V gene end was trimmed by 6 bases and the J gene end by 7 bases; junction bases not matched to a gene: 11. The CDR3 has 15 amino acids. The CDR3 DNA follows: TGCGCCAGCAGACCTCCCGGCAGGGGGAACGGGGAGCTGTTTTTT. Protein product: CASRPPGRGNGELFF.

The genes are TRBV27 and TRBJ2-3; D call uncertain. This CDR3 is 15 amino acids long. Germline V CDR1 and CDR2: MNHEY, SMNVEV (reference sequence). Trimming took 0 bases from V and 2 from J, leaving 9 bases between them. The CDR3, as DNA: TGTGCCAGCAGTTTATCCCGAGGTTTCACAGATACGCAGTATTTT. As protein: CASSLSRGFTDTQYF.

This clone showed up just a few times. The chain couples TRBV27 to TRBJ2-3; the match to TRBD2 covers 9 bases. The trim removed 6 bases at V and 2 bases at J, leaving 6 bases unmatched. The CDR3 extends over 15 amino acids. CDR1 and CDR2 from the germline V gene are MNHEY and SMNVEV (reference sequence). As DNA, the CDR3 is TGTGCCAGCAGCTTTGAGGGACTAGCCACAGATACGCAGTATTTT. This encodes CASSFEGLATDTQYF.

The chain is built from TRBV2 and TRBJ1-2; TRBD1 aligns across 7 bases. Trimming removed 6 bases from V and 7 bases from J; junction bases left unmatched: 11. This CDR3 is 14 amino acids long. Germline assignment: CDR1 SNHLY and CDR2 FYNNEI. The chain's CDR3 is CASRLDRLGGGYTF. CDR3 sequence (DNA): TGTGCCAGCAGGTTGGACAGGCTGGGCGGTGGCTACACCTTC.

The CDR3 DNA reads as TGTGCCAGCAGTGAAGTCTCCCCAGGGGGTGCCCGCAATCAGCCCCAGCATTTT. Amino acids: CASSEVSPGGARNQPQHF. V usage is TRBV6-1 and J usage is TRBJ1-5; 7 bases are shared with TRBD1. Unmatched junction bases numbered 11, after V lost 1 base and J lost 2 bases. The V gene's germline CDR1 is MNHNS and CDR2 SASEGT. The CDR3 runs to 18 residues.

This clone turned up a few times. The chain combines TRBV10-3 with TRBJ1-2; a weak D match, TRBD1 (5 bases). In germline, CDR1 is ENHRY, CDR2 SYGVKD. This CDR3 has 13 residues. Trimming left V 10 bases short and J 0 bases short, with 12 bases between. CDR3 protein: CATAGQANYGYTF. The CDR3 nucleotides read TGTGCCACCGCAGGACAAGCTAACTATGGCTACACCTTC.

The V call is TRBV6-5, the J call TRBJ2-2; TRBD1 matches 12 bases. The CDR3 covers 15 residues. V gave up 5 bases and J gave up 6 bases; unmatched junction bases: 4. In germline, CDR1 is MNHEY, CDR2 SVGAGI. In DNA form, the CDR3 reads TGTGCCAGCAGTACCGGGACAGGGGGCTCCGGGGAGCTGTTTTTT. It yields the protein CASSTGTGGSGELFF.

The CDR3 sequence: CASSYNTDEAFF. For the CDR3, the DNA is TGCGCCAGCAGCTATAATACAGATGAAGCTTTCTTT. The chain has TRBV5-1 and TRBJ1-1; D remains ambiguous. Looked up from germline, CDR1 is SGHRS and CDR2 is YFSETQ. CDR3 size: 12 residues. V lost 3 bases and J lost 7, with 10 bases in between.

The rearrangement uses TRBV4-2 and TRBJ2-5; 7 bases map to TRBD1. CDR1 is LGHNA and CDR2 is YNFKEQ in the germline V gene. Trimming at V came to 4 bases and at J to 2 bases, leaving 7 bases not matched to a gene. The CDR3 is 15 residues long. Written as DNA, the CDR3 is TGTGCCAGCAGCCTGTTGAGGGGGCAGCAAGAGACCCAGTACTTC. Translating it yields CASSLLRGQQETQYF.

The rearrangement links TRBV11-2 to TRBJ2-1; D might be TRBD1 (6 bases). V was trimmed by 2 bases and J by 8 bases, leaving 10 bases between them. This CDR3 comprises 13 residues. Germline lookup yields CDR1 SGHAT and CDR2 FQNNGV. CDR3 region: CASSLIQGDEQFF. The CDR3 DNA is TGTGCCAGCAGCTTAATACAGGGCGATGAGCAGTTCTTC.

There are a few counts of this clone. This chain joins TRBV15 and TRBJ2-6; D might be TRBD1 (5 bases). V lost 9 bases and J lost 4, with 13 bases in between. The V gene's germline CDR1 is LNHNV and CDR2 YYDKDF (reference sequence). This CDR3 contains 14 residues. For the CDR3, the DNA is TGTGCCACTAGGGGTGGGTCCGGGGCCAACGTCCTGACTTTC. It is translated as CATRGGSGANVLTF.